A selection of T cell receptor beta chains follows, all from one sample in a study of T cell repertoires in cytomegalovirus infection. TCRdb called the reads again in MiXCR, with one record for every CDR3 protein. The repertoire includes 230,000 or so distinct CDR3 sequences, over 15% of them detected once, and approximately 44% sits in the top ten. Material for sequencing was CD8+ T cells from PBMCs. These receptors were obtained from a human donor in good health (CMV status not recorded). Some clones in this sample may be carry-over from other donors' samples. CDR3s include the opening cysteine and the closing phenylalanine or tryptophan. The D gene is left open where the match is weak. Clone size is given for some rows only: seen once, a few or many times, or a class if the clone is expanded.

TRBJ1-3 NA TRBV10-3 many CAISETVDRPLGNTIYF TGTGCCATCAGTGAGACAGTGGACAGACCTTTAGGAAACACCATATATTTT
TRBJ1-1 NA TRBV12-3/TRBV12-4 NA CASSFPGRNTEAFF TGTGCCAGCAGTTTTCCAGGGAGGAACACTGAAGCTTTCTTT
TRBJ1-2 NA TRBV4-2 few CASSQGALFDYGYTF TGTGCCAGCAGCCAAGGCGCCTTGTTTGACTATGGCTACACCTTC
TRBJ2-1 NA TRBV7-8 many CASSLGVQRLNEQFF TGTGCCAGCAGCTTAGGGGTGCAACGGCTCAATGAGCAGTTCTTC
TRBJ2-7 NA TRBV20-1 NA CSARDKEGAVSYEQYF TGCAGTGCTAGAGATAAGGAGGGCGCAGTGTCCTACGAGCAGTACTTC
TRBJ2-3 TRBD2 TRBV11-2 few CASSPGLAPVDTQYF TGTGCCAGCAGCCCCGGACTAGCCCCAGTTGATACGCAGTATTTT
TRBJ2-7 NA TRBV7-2 many CASSFGLEQYF TGTGCCAGCAGCTTTGGTCTCGAGCAGTACTTC
TRBJ2-7 TRBD1 TRBV2 NA CASGYRDRYTSAYF TGTGCCAGCGGCTACCGGGACAGATATACCTCCGCCTACTTC
TRBJ1-2 NA TRBV4-1 NA CASSQVVRDGANYGYTF TGCGCCAGCAGCCAAGTGGTGCGGGACGGAGCTAACTATGGCTACACCTTC
TRBJ2-3 NA TRBV25-1 NA CASSAQPPQGIRTDTQYF TGTGCCAGCAGCGCCCAACCCCCACAGGGAATTCGCACAGATACGCAGTATTTT
TRBJ1-1 NA TRBV4-1 NA CASGDSLGQQNTEAFF TGCGCCAGCGGGGACTCTTTAGGGCAGCAGAACACTGAAGCTTTCTTT
TRBJ2-7 NA TRBV10-3 NA CAIGNRVGLHEQYF TGTGCCATCGGAAACAGGGTCGGGCTCCACGAGCAGTACTTC
TRBJ1-3 NA TRBV7-9 NA CASSSTGSSGNTIYF TGTGCCAGCAGCTCGACAGGTTCCTCTGGAAACACCATATATTTT
TRBJ1-4 TRBD1 TRBV5-1 few CASSIGTGTTNEKLFF TGCGCCAGCAGCATTGGGACAGGAACAACTAATGAAAAACTGTTTTTT
TRBJ1-1 NA TRBV7-8 many CASSLVGEGTEAFF TGTGCCAGCAGCTTAGTGGGCGAGGGCACTGAAGCTTTCTTT
TRBJ1-2 NA TRBV6-2/TRBV6-3 many CASIGGSYGYTF TGTGCCAGCATCGGGGGATCCTATGGCTACACCTTC
TRBJ2-7 TRBD1 TRBV2 NA CASSVTTGEFYEQYF TGTGCCAGCAGTGTAACGACAGGGGAATTCTACGAGCAGTACTTC
TRBJ2-5 TRBD1 TRBV10-3 once CAISSPGGRETQYF TGTGCCATCAGCTCCCCAGGGGGTAGGGAGACCCAGTACTTC
TRBJ2-5 TRBD1 TRBV28 NA CASSSPNRDRGDQETQYF TGTGCCAGCAGTTCACCAAACCGGGACAGGGGAGATCAAGAGACCCAGTACTTC
TRBJ2-1 NA TRBV11-1 many CASSLAGRGSYNEQFF TGTGCCAGCAGCTTAGCGGGGCGGGGAAGCTACAATGAGCAGTTCTTC
TRBJ1-5 NA TRBV3-1 NA CASSQELPGTKNQHQHF TGTGCCAGCAGCCAAGAGCTTCCGGGGACAAAGAATCAGCACCAGCATTTT
TRBJ1-4 NA TRBV3-1 few CASSPWDRILGEKLFF TGTGCCAGCAGCCCCTGGGACCGGATCCTAGGGGAAAAACTGTTTTTT
TRBJ1-2 NA TRBV2 NA CASRGTVYGYTF TGTGCCAGCAGAGGGACGGTCTATGGCTACACCTTC
TRBJ2-1 TRBD1 TRBV5-8 NA CASSLEGQGNNEQFF TGTGCCAGCAGCTTGGAGGGACAGGGTAACAATGAGCAGTTCTTC
TRBJ1-1 NA TRBV7-8 many CASSYMNTEAFF TGTGCCAGCAGTTACATGAACACTGAAGCTTTCTTT
TRBJ2-5 NA TRBV5-4 NA CASSWSRGVGETQYF TGTGCCAGCAGCTGGAGCAGGGGAGTGGGTGAGACCCAGTACTTC
TRBJ1-2 TRBD1 TRBV7-9 few CASSTGTGGIYGYTF TGTGCCAGCAGCACGGGGACAGGGGGGATCTATGGCTACACCTTC
TRBJ2-1 NA TRBV4-1 few CASSHIGLGNEQFF TGCGCCAGCAGCCATATAGGATTGGGCAATGAGCAGTTCTTC
TRBJ2-3 NA TRBV6-6 NA CASTGGRGSTDTQYF TGTGCCAGCACTGGGGGGAGAGGAAGCACAGATACGCAGTATTTT
TRBJ2-1 NA TRBV6-2/TRBV6-3 few CASSYLMGEPPYNEQFF TGTGCCAGCAGCTACCTAATGGGGGAGCCGCCTTACAATGAGCAGTTCTTC
TRBJ2-7 NA TRBV6-5 many CASSYSRQGYEQYF TGTGCCAGCAGTTACTCGAGGCAGGGCTACGAGCAGTACTTC
TRBJ2-7 NA TRBV2 few CASSKDRSNYEQYF TGTGCCAGCAGTAAAGACAGGTCAAACTACGAGCAGTACTTC
TRBJ2-6 NA TRBV4-3 many CASSQDRSSGANVLTF TGCGCCAGCAGCCAAGATAGGAGCTCTGGGGCCAACGTCCTGACTTTC